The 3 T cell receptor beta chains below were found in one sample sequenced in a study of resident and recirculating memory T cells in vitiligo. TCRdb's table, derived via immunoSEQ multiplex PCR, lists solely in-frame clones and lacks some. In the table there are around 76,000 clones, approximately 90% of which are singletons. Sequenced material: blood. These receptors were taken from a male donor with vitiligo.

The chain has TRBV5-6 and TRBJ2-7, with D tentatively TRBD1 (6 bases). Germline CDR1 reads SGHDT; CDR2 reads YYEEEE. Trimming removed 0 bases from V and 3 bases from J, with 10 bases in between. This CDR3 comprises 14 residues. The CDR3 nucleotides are TGTGCCAGCAGCTTGGGCCTGACAGGCTACGAGCAGTACTTC. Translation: CASSLGLTGYEQYF.

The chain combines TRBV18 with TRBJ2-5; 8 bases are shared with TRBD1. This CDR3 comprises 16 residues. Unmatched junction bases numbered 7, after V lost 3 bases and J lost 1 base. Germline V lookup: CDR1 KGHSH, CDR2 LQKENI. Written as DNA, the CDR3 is TGTGCCAGCTCACCTCTGCAGGGGGCTTTCCAAGAGACCCAGTACTTC. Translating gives CASSPLQGAFQETQYF.

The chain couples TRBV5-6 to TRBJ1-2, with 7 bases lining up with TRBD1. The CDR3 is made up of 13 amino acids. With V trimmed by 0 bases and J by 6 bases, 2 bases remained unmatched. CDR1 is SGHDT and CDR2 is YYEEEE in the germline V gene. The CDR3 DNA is TGTGCCAGCAGCTTGGGACAGGGAGATGGCTACACCTTC. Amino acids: CASSLGQGDGYTF.